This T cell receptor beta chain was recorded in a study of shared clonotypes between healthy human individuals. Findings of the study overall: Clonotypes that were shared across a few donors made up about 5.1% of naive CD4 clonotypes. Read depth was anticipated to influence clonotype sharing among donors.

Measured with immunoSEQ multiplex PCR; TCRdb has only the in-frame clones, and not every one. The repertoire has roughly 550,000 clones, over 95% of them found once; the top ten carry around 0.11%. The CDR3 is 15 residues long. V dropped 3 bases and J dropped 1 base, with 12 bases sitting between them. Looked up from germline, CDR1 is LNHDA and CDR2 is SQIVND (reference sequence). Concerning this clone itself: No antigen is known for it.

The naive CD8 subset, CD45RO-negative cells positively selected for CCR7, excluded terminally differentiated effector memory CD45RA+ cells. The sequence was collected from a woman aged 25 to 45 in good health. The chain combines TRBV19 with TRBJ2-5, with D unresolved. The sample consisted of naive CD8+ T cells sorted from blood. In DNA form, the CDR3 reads TGTGCCAGTAGTATCTGGTCAGCCCCCCAAGAGACCCAGTACTTC. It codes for CASSIWSAPQETQYF.